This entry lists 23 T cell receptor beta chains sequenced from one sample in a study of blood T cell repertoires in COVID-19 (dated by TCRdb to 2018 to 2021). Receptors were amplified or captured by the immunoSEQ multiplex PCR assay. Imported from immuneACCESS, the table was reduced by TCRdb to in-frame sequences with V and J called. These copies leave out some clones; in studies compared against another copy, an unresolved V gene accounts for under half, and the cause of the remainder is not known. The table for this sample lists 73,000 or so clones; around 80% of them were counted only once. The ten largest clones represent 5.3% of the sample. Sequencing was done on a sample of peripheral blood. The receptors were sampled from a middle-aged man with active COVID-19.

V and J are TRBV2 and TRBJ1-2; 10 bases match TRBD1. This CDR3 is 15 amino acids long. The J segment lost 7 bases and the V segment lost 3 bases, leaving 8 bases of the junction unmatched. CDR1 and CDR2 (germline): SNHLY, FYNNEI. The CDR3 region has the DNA TGTGCCAGCAGTGACTCCCGGGACAGGGGTGGTGGCTACACCTTC. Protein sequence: CASSDSRDRGGGYTF.

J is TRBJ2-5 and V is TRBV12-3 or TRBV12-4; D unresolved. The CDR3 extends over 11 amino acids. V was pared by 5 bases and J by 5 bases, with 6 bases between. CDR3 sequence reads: CASSLVETQYF. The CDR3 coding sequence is TGTGCCAGCAGTCTTGTGGAGACCCAGTACTTC.

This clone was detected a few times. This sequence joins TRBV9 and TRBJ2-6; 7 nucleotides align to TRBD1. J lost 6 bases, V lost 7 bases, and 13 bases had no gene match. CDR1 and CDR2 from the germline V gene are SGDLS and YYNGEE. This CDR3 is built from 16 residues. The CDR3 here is CASCRGQPREANVLTF. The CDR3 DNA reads TGTGCCAGCTGTCGGGGACAGCCCCGTGAGGCCAACGTCCTGACTTTC.

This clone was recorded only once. This CDR3 reads CASSLSGTTYGYTF. The DNA for the CDR3 is TGTGCCAGCAGCTTGTCGGGGACAACCTATGGCTACACCTTC. The rearrangement joins TRBV5-5 to TRBJ1-2, with D tentatively TRBD1 (6 bases). CDR3 length: 14 residues. The V and J ends lost 1 base and 4 bases respectively, with 11 bases between them. CDR1 and CDR2 (germline): SGHKS, YYEKEE (reference sequence).

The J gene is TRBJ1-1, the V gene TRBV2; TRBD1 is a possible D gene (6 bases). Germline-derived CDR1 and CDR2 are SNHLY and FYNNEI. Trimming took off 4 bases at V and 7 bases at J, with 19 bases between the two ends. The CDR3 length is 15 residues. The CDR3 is CASSANRETGGEAFF. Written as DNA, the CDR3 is TGTGCCAGCAGTGCCAACAGGGAAACGGGGGGTGAAGCTTTCTTT.

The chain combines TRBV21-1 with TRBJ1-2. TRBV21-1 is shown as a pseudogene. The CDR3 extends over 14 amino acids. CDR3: CGPWAGGRSYGYTF. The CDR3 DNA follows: TGTGGCCCCTGGGCGGGGGGGCGCTCCTATGGCTACACCTTC.

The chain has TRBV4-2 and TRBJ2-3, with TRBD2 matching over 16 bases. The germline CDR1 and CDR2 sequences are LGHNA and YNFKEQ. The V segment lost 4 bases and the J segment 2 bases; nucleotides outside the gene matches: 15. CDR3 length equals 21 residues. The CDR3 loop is CASSPMGDTGTSGGATDTQYF. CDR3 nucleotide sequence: TGTGCCAGCAGCCCAATGGGGGATACCGGGACTAGCGGGGGGGCCACAGATACGCAGTATTTT.

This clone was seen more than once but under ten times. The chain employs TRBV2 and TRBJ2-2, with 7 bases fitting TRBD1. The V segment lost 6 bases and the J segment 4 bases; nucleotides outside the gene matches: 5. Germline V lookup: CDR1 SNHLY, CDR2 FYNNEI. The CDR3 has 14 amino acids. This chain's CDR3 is CASRGDRFTGELFF. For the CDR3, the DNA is TGTGCCAGCAGGGGGGACAGATTCACCGGGGAGCTGTTTTTT. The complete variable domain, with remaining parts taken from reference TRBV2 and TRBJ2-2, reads EPEVTQTPSHQVTQMGQEVILRCVPISNHLYFYWYRQILGQKVEFLVSFYNNEISEKSEIFDDQFSVERPDGSNFTLKIRSTKLEDSAMYFCASRGDRFTGELFFGEGSRLTVL.

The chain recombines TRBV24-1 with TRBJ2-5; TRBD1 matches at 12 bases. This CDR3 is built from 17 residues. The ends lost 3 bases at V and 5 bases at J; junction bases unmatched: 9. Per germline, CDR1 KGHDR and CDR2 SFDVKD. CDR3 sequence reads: CATSDPTGTGGRETQYF. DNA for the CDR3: TGTGCCACCAGTGATCCCACCGGGACAGGGGGCAGGGAGACCCAGTACTTC.

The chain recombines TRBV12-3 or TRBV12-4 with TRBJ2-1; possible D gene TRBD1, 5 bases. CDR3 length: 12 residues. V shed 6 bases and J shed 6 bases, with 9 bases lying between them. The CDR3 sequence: CASRGPSNEQFF. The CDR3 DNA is TGTGCCAGCAGGGGGCCCTCCAATGAGCAGTTCTTC.

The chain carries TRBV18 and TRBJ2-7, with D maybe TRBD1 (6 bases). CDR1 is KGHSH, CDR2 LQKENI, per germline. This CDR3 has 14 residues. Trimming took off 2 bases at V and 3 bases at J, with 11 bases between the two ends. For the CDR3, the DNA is TGTGCCAGCTCACCAGCAGGGGACCTCTACGAGCAGTACTTC. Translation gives CASSPAGDLYEQYF.

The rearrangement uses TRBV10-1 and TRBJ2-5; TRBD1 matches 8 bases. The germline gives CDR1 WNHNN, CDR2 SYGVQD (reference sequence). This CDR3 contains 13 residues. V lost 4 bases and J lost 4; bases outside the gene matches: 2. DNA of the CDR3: TGCGCCAGCAGTGCTCAGGGGGCAGAGACCCAGTACTTC. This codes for CASSAQGAETQYF.

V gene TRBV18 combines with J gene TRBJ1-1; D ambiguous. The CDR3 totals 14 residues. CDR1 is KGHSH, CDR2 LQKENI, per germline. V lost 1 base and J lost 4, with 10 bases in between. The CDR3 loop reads CASSPRAVPTEAFF. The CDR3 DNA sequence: TGTGCCAGCTCACCACGGGCTGTACCCACTGAAGCTTTCTTT.

The CDR3 loop reads CASTYGGADTQYF. CDR3 bases: TGTGCCAGCACCTACGGGGGGGCAGATACGCAGTATTTT. The chain carries TRBV6-6 and TRBJ2-3, with TRBD2 matching 8 bases. The junction had 4 bases not matched to a gene; V was cut back by 7 bases and J by 4 bases. This CDR3 has 13 amino acids. Per germline, CDR1 MNHNY and CDR2 SVGAGI (reference sequence).

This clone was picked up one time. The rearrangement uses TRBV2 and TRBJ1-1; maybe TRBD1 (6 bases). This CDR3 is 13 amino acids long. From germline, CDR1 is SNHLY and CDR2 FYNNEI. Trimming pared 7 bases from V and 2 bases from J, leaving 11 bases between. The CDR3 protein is CASILDSNTEAFF. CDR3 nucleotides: TGTGCCAGCATACTGGACAGCAACACTGAAGCTTTCTTT.

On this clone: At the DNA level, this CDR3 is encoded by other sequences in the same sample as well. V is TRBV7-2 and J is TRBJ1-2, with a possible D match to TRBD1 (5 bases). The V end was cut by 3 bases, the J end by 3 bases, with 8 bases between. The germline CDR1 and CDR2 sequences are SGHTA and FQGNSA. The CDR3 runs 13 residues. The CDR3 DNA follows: TGTGCCAGCAGCTTGGGGGGGGACTATGGCTACACCTTC. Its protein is CASSLGGDYGYTF.

For the CDR3, the DNA is TGCGCCAGCAGTGATTTTCAGGGGGCCGAGACCCAGTACTTC. Translating it yields CASSDFQGAETQYF. The rearrangement links TRBV10-1 to TRBJ2-5, with 8 bases matching TRBD1. From germline, CDR1 is WNHNN and CDR2 SYGVQD (reference sequence). V lost 3 bases, J lost 5 bases, and 5 bases stayed unmatched. The CDR3 covers 14 residues.

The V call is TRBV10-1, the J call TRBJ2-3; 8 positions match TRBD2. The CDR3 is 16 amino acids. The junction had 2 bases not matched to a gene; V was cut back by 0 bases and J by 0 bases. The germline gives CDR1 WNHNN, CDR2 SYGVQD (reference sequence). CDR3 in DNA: TGCGCCAGCAGTGAGTCGATAGCGGGAAGCACAGATACGCAGTATTTT. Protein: CASSESIAGSTDTQYF.

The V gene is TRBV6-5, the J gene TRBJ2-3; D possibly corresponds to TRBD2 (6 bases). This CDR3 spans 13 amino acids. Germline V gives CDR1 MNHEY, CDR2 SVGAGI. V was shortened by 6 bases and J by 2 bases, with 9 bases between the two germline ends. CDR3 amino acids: CASRRDFTDTQYF. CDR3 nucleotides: TGTGCCAGCAGACGGGACTTCACAGATACGCAGTATTTT.

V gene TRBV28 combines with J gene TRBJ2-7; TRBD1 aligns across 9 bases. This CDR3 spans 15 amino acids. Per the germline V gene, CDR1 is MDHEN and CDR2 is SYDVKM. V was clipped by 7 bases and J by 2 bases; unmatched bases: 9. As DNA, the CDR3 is TGTGCCAGCACCAGGACAGGGGCTTCAACCTACGAGCAGTACTTC. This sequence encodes CASTRTGASTYEQYF.

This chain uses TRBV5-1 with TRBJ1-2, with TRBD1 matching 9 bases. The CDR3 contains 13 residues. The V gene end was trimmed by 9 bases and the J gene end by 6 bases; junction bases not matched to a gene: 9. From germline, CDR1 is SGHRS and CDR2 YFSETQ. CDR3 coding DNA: TGCGCCACCACCCGGGACAGGGAAGATGGCTACACCTTC. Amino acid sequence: CATTRDREDGYTF.

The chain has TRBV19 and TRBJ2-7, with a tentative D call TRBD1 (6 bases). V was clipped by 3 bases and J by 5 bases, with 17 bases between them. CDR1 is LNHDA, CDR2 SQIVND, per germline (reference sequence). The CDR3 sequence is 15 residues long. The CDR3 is CASSMEVTGPHEQYF. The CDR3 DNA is TGTGCCAGTAGTATGGAGGTGACAGGTCCCCACGAGCAGTACTTC.

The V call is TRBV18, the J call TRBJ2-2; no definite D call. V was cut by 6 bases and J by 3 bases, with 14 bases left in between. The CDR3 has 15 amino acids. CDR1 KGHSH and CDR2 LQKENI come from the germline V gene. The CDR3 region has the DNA TGTGCCAGCTCTCTAAATCCAAGTGACACCGGGGAGCTGTTTTTT. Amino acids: CASSLNPSDTGELFF.